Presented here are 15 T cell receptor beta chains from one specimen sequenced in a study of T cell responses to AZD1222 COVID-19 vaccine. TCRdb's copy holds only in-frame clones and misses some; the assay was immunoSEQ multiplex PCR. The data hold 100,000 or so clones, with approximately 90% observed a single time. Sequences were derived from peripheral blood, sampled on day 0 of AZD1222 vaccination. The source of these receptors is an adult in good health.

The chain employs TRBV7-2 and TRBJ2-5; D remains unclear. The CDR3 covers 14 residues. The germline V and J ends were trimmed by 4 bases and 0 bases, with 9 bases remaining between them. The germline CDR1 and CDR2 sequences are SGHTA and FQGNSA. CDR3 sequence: CASSSLANQETQYF. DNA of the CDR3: TGTGCCAGCAGCTCCCTGGCCAACCAAGAGACCCAGTACTTC.

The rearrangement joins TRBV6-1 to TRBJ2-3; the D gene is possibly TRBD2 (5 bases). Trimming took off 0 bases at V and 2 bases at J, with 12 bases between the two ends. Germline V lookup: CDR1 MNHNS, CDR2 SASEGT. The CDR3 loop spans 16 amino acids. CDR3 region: CASSEARVVITDTQYF. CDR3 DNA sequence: TGTGCCAGCAGTGAAGCGCGGGTAGTGATCACAGATACGCAGTATTTT.

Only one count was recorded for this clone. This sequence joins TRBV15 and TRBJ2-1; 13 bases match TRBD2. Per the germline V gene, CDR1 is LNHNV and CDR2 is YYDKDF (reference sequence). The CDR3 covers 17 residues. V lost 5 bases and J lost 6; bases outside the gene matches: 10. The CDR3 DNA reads TGTGCCACCAGCGCGGGGACTAGCGGGAAACCTCCCAATGAGCAGTTCTTC. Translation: CATSAGTSGKPPNEQFF.

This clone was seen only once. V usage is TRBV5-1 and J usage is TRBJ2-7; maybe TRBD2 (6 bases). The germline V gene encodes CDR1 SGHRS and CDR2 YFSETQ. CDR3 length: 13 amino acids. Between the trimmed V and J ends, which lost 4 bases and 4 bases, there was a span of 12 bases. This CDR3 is CASSPGGSYEQYF. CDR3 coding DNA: TGCGCCAGCAGCCCCGGGGGTTCGTACGAGCAGTACTTC.

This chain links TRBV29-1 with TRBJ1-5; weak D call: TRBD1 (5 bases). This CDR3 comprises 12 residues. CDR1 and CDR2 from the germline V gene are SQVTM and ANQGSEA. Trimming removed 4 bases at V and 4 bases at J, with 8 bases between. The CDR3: CSVGGENQPQHF. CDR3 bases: TGCAGCGTTGGGGGCGAGAATCAGCCCCAGCATTTT.

Here the CDR3 reads CASSQGLTNYGYTF. CDR3 bases: TGCGCCAGCAGCCAAGGCCTTACTAACTATGGCTACACCTTC. This chain links TRBV4-3 with TRBJ1-2; D gene uncertain. The germline V gene encodes CDR1 LGHNA and CDR2 YSLEER. The CDR3 totals 14 residues. V lost 1 base to trimming and J lost 0 bases, with 6 bases between them.

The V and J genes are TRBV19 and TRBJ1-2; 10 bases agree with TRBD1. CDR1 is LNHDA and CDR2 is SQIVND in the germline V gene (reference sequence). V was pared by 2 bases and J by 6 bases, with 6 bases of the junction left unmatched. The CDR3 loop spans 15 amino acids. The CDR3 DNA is TGTGCCAGTAGTATAACGACAGGGGGCTTTAATGGCTACACCTTC. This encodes CASSITTGGFNGYTF. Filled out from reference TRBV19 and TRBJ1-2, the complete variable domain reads DGGITQSPKYLFRKEGQNVTLSCEQNLNHDAMYWYRQDPGQGLRLIYYSQIVNDFQKGDIAEGYSVSREKKESFPLTVTSAQKNPTAFYLCASSITTGGFNGYTFGSGTRLTVV.

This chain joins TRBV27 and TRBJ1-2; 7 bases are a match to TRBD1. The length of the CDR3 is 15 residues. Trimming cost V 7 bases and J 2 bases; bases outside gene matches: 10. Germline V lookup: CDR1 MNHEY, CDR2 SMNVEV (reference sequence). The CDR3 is CASKISSGGNYGYTF. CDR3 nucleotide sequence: TGTGCCAGCAAAATAAGTTCAGGGGGGAACTATGGCTACACCTTC.

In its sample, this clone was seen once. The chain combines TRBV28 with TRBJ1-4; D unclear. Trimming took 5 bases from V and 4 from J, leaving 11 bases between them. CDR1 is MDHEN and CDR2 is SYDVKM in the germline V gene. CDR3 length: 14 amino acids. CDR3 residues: CASSLDGVNEKLFF. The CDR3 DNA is TGTGCCAGCAGTCTCGACGGTGTTAATGAAAAACTGTTTTTT.

The chain's CDR3 is CASSTGGNTEAFF. The CDR3 DNA sequence: TGTGCCAGCAGTACGGGGGGGAACACTGAAGCTTTCTTT. This rearrangement joins TRBV6-5 to TRBJ1-1; possibly TRBD1 for D (5 bases). V gave up 5 bases and J gave up 1 base, with 8 bases separating them. The CDR3 length is 13 residues. The germline V gene has CDR1 MNHEY and CDR2 SVGAGI.

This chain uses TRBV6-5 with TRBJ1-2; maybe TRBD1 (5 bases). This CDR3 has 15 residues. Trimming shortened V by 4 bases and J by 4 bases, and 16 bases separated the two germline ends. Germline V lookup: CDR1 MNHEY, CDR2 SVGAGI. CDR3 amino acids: CASSFTRGDGYGYTF. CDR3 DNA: TGTGCCAGCAGTTTCACAAGGGGCGATGGCTATGGCTACACCTTC.

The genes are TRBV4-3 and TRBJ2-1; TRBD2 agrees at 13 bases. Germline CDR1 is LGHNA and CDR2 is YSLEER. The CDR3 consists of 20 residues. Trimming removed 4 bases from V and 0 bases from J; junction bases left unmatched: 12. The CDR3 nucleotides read TGCGCCAGCAGCCGATTCTCCGGGACTAGCGGGACCCTCTCCTACAATGAGCAGTTCTTC. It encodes CASSRFSGTSGTLSYNEQFF.

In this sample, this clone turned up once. The CDR3 reads CASSDWAGAGQPQHF. CDR3 sequence (DNA): TGTGCCAGCAGCGACTGGGCAGGGGCGGGTCAGCCCCAGCATTTT. V usage is TRBV2 and J usage is TRBJ1-5; perhaps TRBD1 as D (6 bases). The CDR3 consists of 15 residues. V lost 6 bases and J 6 bases, leaving 18 bases between the germline ends. The V gene's germline CDR1 is SNHLY and CDR2 FYNNEI.

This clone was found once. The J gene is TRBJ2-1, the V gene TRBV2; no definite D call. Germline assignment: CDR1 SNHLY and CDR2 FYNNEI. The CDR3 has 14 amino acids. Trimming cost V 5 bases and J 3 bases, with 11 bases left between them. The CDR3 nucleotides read TGTGCCAGCAGTAACGGCCTGGACTACAATGAGCAGTTCTTC. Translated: CASSNGLDYNEQFF.

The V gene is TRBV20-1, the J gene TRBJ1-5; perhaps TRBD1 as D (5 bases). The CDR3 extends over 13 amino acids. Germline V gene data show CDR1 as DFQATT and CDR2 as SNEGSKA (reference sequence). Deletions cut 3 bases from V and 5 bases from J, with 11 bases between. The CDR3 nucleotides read TGCAGTGCTAGTTCAGGGAGGGATCAGCCCCAGCATTTT. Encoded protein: CSASSGRDQPQHF.